The 5 T cell receptor beta chains reported below all come from one sample, sequenced in a study of T cells in Graves' hyperthyroidism and ophthalmopathy. RNA transcripts gave rise to amplified TCR beta CDR3 regions. TCR CDR3 regions were first amplified by RT-PCR with HTBI primers. Each CDR3 protein gets one entry after TCRdb re-called the multiplex PCR reads with MiXCR. The sample yields 500,000 to 700,000 distinct CDR3 sequences, over 15% seen once. Material: blood. These TCRs come from a woman younger than 30 with Graves' hyperthyroidism.

This clonotype showed up many times. V is TRBV5-6 and J is TRBJ1-5; D gene unclear. Germline V gene sequence: CDR1 SGHDT, CDR2 YYEEEE. With 4 bases removed from V and 5 bases from J, the gap between germline ends came to 10 bases. The CDR3 runs 13 residues. The chain's CDR3 is CASSRKTYQPQHF. The CDR3 nucleotides are TGTGCCAGCAGCCGGAAAACGTATCAGCCCCAGCATTTT.

To note about this clonotype: Since a much larger clone is just one base distant, this may be a read error. It is likely a read error, because the conserved phenylalanine at the end of the CDR3 is missing. The V and J genes are TRBV7-6 and TRBJ2-5, with 13 bases identical to TRBD2. The germline CDR1 and CDR2 sequences are SGHVS and FNYEAQ. Trimming removed 4 bases from V and 4 bases from J; junction bases left unmatched: 6. This CDR3 spans 16 amino acids. The CDR3 loop is CASSSGLAGARETQYS. In DNA form, the CDR3 reads TGTGCCAGCAGCTCCGGACTAGCGGGGGCCAGAGAGACCCAGTACTCC.

The chain has TRBV27 and TRBJ2-2, with TRBD1 identical over 9 bases. The CDR3 extends over 17 amino acids. The V gene's germline CDR1 is MNHEY and CDR2 SMNVEV (reference sequence). The J segment lost 4 bases and the V segment lost 0 bases, leaving 6 bases of the junction unmatched. CDR3 sequence: CASSLSVPTGGTGELFF. The CDR3, as DNA: TGTGCCAGCAGTTTATCGGTTCCGACAGGGGGCACCGGGGAGCTGTTTTTT.

The rearrangement joins TRBV20-1 to TRBJ1-5; the D is unclear. CDR3 length: 16 residues. Germline values: CDR1 DFQATT, CDR2 SNEGSKA (reference sequence). Trimming shortened V by 0 bases and J by 0 bases, and 12 bases separated the two germline ends. For the CDR3, the DNA is TGCAGTGCTAGAGATCTTCGGCGGATTAGCAATCAGCCCCAGCATTTT. As protein: CSARDLRRISNQPQHF.

This clonotype was recorded many times. The chain recombines TRBV5-6 with TRBJ1-1, with D possibly TRBD1 on 5 matching bases. Looked up from germline, CDR1 is SGHDT and CDR2 is YYEEEE. The CDR3 spans 15 residues. Trimming cost V 4 bases and J 1 base, with 14 bases left between them. The CDR3 DNA follows: TGTGCCAGCAGCAGGACGGGACTCTCGAACACTGAAGCTTTCTTT. It yields the protein CASSRTGLSNTEAFF. The entire variable domain, with the rest obtained from reference TRBV5-6 and TRBJ1-1, is as follows: DAGVTQSPTHLIKTRGQQVTLRCSPKSGHDTVSWYQQALGQGPQFIFQYYEEEERQRGNFPDRFSGHQFPNYSSELNVNALLLGDSALYLCASSRTGLSNTEAFFGQGTRLTVV.